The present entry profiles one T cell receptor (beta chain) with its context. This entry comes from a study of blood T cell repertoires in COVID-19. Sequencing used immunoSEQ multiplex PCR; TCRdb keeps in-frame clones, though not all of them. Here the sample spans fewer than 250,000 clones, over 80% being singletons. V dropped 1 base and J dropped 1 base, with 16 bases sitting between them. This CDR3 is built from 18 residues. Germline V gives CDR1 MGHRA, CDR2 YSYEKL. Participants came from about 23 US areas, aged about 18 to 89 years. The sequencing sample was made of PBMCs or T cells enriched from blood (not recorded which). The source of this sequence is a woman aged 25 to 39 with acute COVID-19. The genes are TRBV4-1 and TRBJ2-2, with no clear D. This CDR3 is CASSQVWYSRENTGELFF. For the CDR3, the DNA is TGCGCCAGCAGCCAAGTTTGGTATTCTAGAGAGAACACCGGGGAGCTGTTTTTT.